A single sample gave rise to the 25 T cell receptor beta chains below, sequenced in a study of blood T cell repertoires in COVID-19. Assay: immunoSEQ multiplex PCR; the TCRdb copy retains only in-frame clones and omits some. The sample yields about 220,000 clones, 82% seen once. The sample consisted of peripheral blood. The receptor set was obtained from a woman at least 80 years old with acute or convalescent COVID-19.

This chain joins TRBV6-6 and TRBJ1-6; D is ambiguous. V was clipped by 5 bases and J by 7 bases, with 15 bases between them. Per germline, CDR1 MNHNY and CDR2 SVGAGI (reference sequence). The CDR3 totals 15 residues. The CDR3 nucleotides read TGTGCCAGCAGTACCGTCAACCCCCAGAATTCACCCCTCCACTTT. Its protein is CASSTVNPQNSPLHF.

V is TRBV28 and J is TRBJ1-2; 10 bases match TRBD1. The CDR3 length is 14 residues. Trimming removed 4 bases from V and 5 bases from J; junction bases left unmatched: 4. Germline CDR1 reads MDHEN; CDR2 reads SYDVKM. The CDR3 DNA sequence: TGTGCCAGCAGTTCCCGACAGGGGGCATATGGCTACACCTTC. Protein: CASSSRQGAYGYTF.

The chain couples TRBV5-1 to TRBJ2-7, with a possible D match to TRBD2 (5 bases). V was clipped by 3 bases and J by 5 bases, with 18 bases between them. This CDR3 region has 15 residues. In germline, CDR1 is SGHRS, CDR2 YFSETQ. Written as DNA, the CDR3 is TGCGCCAGCAGCTCGTCGGGTAGGGCGGGTAACGAGCAGTACTTC. This translates into CASSSSGRAGNEQYF.

V gene TRBV10-3 combines with J gene TRBJ2-3; TRBD2 aligns across 8 bases. The CDR3 is 15 residues long. With V trimmed by 10 bases and J by 6 bases, 15 bases remained unmatched. The germline V gene encodes CDR1 ENHRY and CDR2 SYGVKD. CDR3 nucleotides: TGTGCCACCAGGGATCTAGCGGGTGATCTGGATACGCAGTATTTT. Residues: CATRDLAGDLDTQYF.

The V gene is TRBV5-8, the J gene TRBJ2-1, with unresolved D. The CDR3 has 14 residues. Looked up from germline, CDR1 is SGHTS and CDR2 is YDEGEE. Trimming shortened V by 5 bases and J by 2 bases, and 11 bases separated the two germline ends. The CDR3 sequence: CASRVRSTYNEQFF. Here the CDR3 DNA reads TGTGCCAGCAGAGTGAGGAGCACCTACAATGAGCAGTTCTTC.

The V call is TRBV24-1, the J call TRBJ1-4; 7 bases are a match to TRBD1. Per the germline V gene, CDR1 is KGHDR and CDR2 is SFDVKD. CDR3 length: 24 amino acids. V was pared by 2 bases and J by 6 bases, with 32 bases of the junction left unmatched. DNA for the CDR3: TGTGCCACCAGTGATTGCCTTCAAAGTGGGGACAGAGGAAAAAGGGGTGAAGTTTATGAAAAACTGTTTTTT. This sequence encodes CATSDCLQSGDRGKRGEVYEKLFF.

This chain connects TRBV5-1 to TRBJ2-5; the match to TRBD2 covers 8 bases. Germline trimming cut 2 bases from V and 3 bases from J; bases unmatched to any gene: 3. Germline CDR1 SGHRS, CDR2 YFSETQ. The CDR3 totals 14 residues. The CDR3 DNA is TGCGCCAGCAGCTTCCGAGCGGGGGAAGAGACCCAGTACTTC. It encodes CASSFRAGEETQYF.

The CDR3 sequence is CASEAAGGNLRGNEQFF. The CDR3 DNA reads TGTGCCAGCGAGGCAGCGGGGGGCAACCTTCGGGGCAATGAGCAGTTCTTC. This chain joins TRBV7-9 and TRBJ2-1; 9 positions match TRBD2. Germline V lookup: CDR1 SEHNR, CDR2 FQNEAQ (reference sequence). The length of the CDR3 is 17 residues. With V trimmed by 8 bases and J by 6 bases, 17 bases remained unmatched.

The rearrangement links TRBV7-3 to TRBJ2-6; the D gene is possibly TRBD2 (5 bases). The CDR3 is 15 amino acids. V gave up 3 bases and J gave up 2 bases, with 8 bases separating them. Germline values: CDR1 SGHTA, CDR2 FQGTGA. CDR3 sequence (DNA): TGTGCCAGCAGCTTCGGGGATCCTGGGGCCAACGTCCTGACTTTC. Translation: CASSFGDPGANVLTF.

This clone appeared once. This chain joins TRBV18 and TRBJ2-3, with 11 bases that match TRBD2. The trim removed 1 base at V and 6 bases at J, leaving 9 bases unmatched. CDR1 KGHSH and CDR2 LQKENI come from the germline V gene. The CDR3 contains 17 residues. The CDR3 DNA follows: TGTGCCAGCTCACCACGGGGTAGCGGGGGGGCCATGGATACGCAGTATTTT. Its translation: CASSPRGSGGAMDTQYF.

The rearrangement joins TRBV11-3 to TRBJ1-1, with D hard to call. V was trimmed by 5 bases and J by 4 bases, leaving 11 bases between them. Germline V gene sequence: CDR1 SGHNT, CDR2 YENEEA. CDR3 length equals 13 residues. CDR3 residues: CASSPRTRTEAFF. DNA of the CDR3: TGTGCCAGCAGCCCTCGGACTCGCACTGAAGCTTTCTTT.

The V gene is TRBV3-1 (or the pseudogene TRBV3-2), the J gene TRBJ2-5; D ambiguous. This CDR3 has 14 amino acids. CDR1 and CDR2 (germline): LGHDT, YNNKEL (reference sequence). V was shortened by 0 bases and J by 1 base, with 6 bases between the two germline ends. This CDR3 reads CASSQDHTQETQYF. CDR3 coding DNA: TGTGCCAGCAGCCAAGATCACACCCAAGAGACCCAGTACTTC.

The chain is built from TRBV9 and TRBJ2-5; 10 bases align to TRBD1. Germline values: CDR1 SGDLS, CDR2 YYNGEE. The CDR3 sequence is 14 residues long. J gave up 5 bases and V 3 bases, and 4 bases lay outside the gene matches. The CDR3 loop reads CASSATGGKETQYF. Here the CDR3 DNA reads TGTGCCAGCAGCGCGACAGGGGGCAAGGAGACCCAGTACTTC.

The DNA for the CDR3 is TGTGCCAGCAGCGGGGACAGGGGGCGTGTCGGGGAGCTGTTTTTT. It is translated as CASSGDRGRVGELFF. The chain combines TRBV9 with TRBJ2-2; the match to TRBD1 covers 12 bases. This CDR3 spans 15 amino acids. V lost 3 bases to trimming and J lost 7 bases; unmatched junction nucleotides: 4. Looked up from germline, CDR1 is SGDLS and CDR2 is YYNGEE.

The chain has TRBV6-5 and TRBJ1-2; the D is unclear. The germline V gene encodes CDR1 MNHEY and CDR2 SVGAGI. V lost 0 bases, J lost 8 bases, and 10 bases lay in between. There are 13 residues in the CDR3. CDR3 loop: CASSYSGGRGYTF. CDR3 DNA: TGTGCCAGCAGTTACTCGGGAGGGCGCGGCTACACCTTC.

The V call is TRBV6-5, the J call TRBJ1-2, with D uncertain. Germline V lookup: CDR1 MNHEY, CDR2 SVGAGI. V lost 8 bases and J 4 bases, leaving 20 bases between the germline ends. CDR3 length: 15 amino acids. The CDR3 DNA is TGTGCCAGCGGATCCCAGACTAAGGAGTCCTATGGCTACACCTTC. Residues: CASGSQTKESYGYTF.

V usage is TRBV6-4 and J usage is TRBJ2-3; 9 positions agree with TRBD2. CDR3 size: 14 residues. CDR1 MRHNA and CDR2 SNTAGT come from the germline V gene. The junction had 4 bases not matched to a gene; V was cut back by 3 bases and J by 6 bases. DNA for the CDR3: TGTGCCAGCAGTGAAAGCGGGGGGATCGATACGCAGTATTTT. It codes for CASSESGGIDTQYF.

The gene calls are TRBV7-8 and TRBJ2-3; 7 bases fit TRBD1. V shed 0 bases and J 6 bases; nucleotides not matched to a gene: 0. Germline lookup yields CDR1 SGHVS and CDR2 FQNEAQ. The CDR3 consists of 13 residues. The CDR3 is CASSLAGGDTQYF. The CDR3 DNA reads TGTGCCAGCAGCTTAGCAGGGGGCGATACGCAGTATTTT.

This chain uses TRBV3-1 (or the pseudogene TRBV3-2) with TRBJ1-2, with TRBD1 matching 8 bases. CDR3 length equals 15 residues. Trimming at V came to 6 bases and at J to 4 bases, leaving 10 bases not matched to a gene. The germline V gene has CDR1 LGHDT and CDR2 YNNKEL (reference sequence). The CDR3: CASSPVTGVSYGYTF. The CDR3 DNA reads TGTGCCAGCAGTCCCGTGACAGGGGTTTCCTATGGCTACACCTTC.

This clone came up a few times. The J gene is TRBJ1-6, the V gene TRBV3-1 (or the pseudogene TRBV3-2); the match to TRBD1 covers 9 bases. The J segment lost 4 bases and the V segment lost 0 bases, leaving 10 bases of the junction unmatched. The CDR3 is 19 residues long. Germline assignment: CDR1 LGHDT and CDR2 YNNKEL (reference sequence). CDR3 protein: CASSQDRPGQGSYNSPLHF. For the CDR3, the DNA is TGTGCCAGCAGCCAAGATAGGCCGGGACAGGGATCTTATAATTCACCCCTCCACTTT.

The J gene is TRBJ1-6, the V gene TRBV3-1 (or the pseudogene TRBV3-2); D unresolved. The CDR3 loop spans 14 amino acids. Germline CDR1 LGHDT, CDR2 YNNKEL (reference sequence). V gave up 1 base and J gave up 14 bases, with 15 bases separating them. CDR3 protein: CASSQGSPPGTLHF. CDR3 nucleotide sequence: TGTGCCAGCAGCCAAGGCAGTCCCCCCGGGACCCTCCACTTT.

Only a few counts were recorded for this clone. This chain connects TRBV19 to TRBJ2-4, with a possible D match to TRBD2 (7 bases). CDR3 length: 14 residues. The V gene's germline CDR1 is LNHDA and CDR2 SQIVND (reference sequence). V lost 2 bases, J lost 9 bases, and 14 bases lay in between. CDR3 region: CASSIRRGGVIQYF. The CDR3 DNA sequence: TGTGCCAGTAGTATACGCAGGGGAGGGGTCATTCAGTACTTC.

The J gene is TRBJ2-7, the V gene TRBV5-6; 9 bases map to TRBD1. Germline V lookup: CDR1 SGHDT, CDR2 YYEEEE. J was trimmed by 4 bases and V by 2 bases; bases with no gene match: 7. CDR3 length: 15 residues. The CDR3 bases are TGTGCCAGCAGCTTAACCGGGACAGGGAAATACGAGCAGTACTTC. Residues: CASSLTGTGKYEQYF. Complete variable domain (other parts from reference TRBV5-6 and TRBJ2-7): DAGVTQSPTHLIKTRGQQVTLRCSPKSGHDTVSWYQQALGQGPQFIFQYYEEEERQRGNFPDRFSGHQFPNYSSELNVNALLLGDSALYLCASSLTGTGKYEQYFGPGTRLTVT.

The chain recombines TRBV6-5 with TRBJ1-2; TRBD1 might be the D (6 bases). The CDR3 is 14 amino acids. V was cut by 4 bases and J by 4 bases, with 13 bases left in between. The germline gives CDR1 MNHEY, CDR2 SVGAGI. The CDR3 spells CASSSLTGRYGYTF. CDR3 DNA: TGTGCCAGCAGTTCGTTGACAGGTCGCTATGGCTACACCTTC.

The chain combines TRBV10-3 with TRBJ2-7, with TRBD1 as a possible D gene (6 bases). Trimming pared 2 bases from V and 2 bases from J, leaving 16 bases between. This CDR3 has 16 residues. Per the germline V gene, CDR1 is ENHRY and CDR2 is SYGVKD. CDR3 sequence: CAISEVSDRNPYEQYF. The CDR3 DNA sequence: TGTGCCATCAGTGAGGTGTCCGACAGGAACCCCTACGAGCAGTACTTC.